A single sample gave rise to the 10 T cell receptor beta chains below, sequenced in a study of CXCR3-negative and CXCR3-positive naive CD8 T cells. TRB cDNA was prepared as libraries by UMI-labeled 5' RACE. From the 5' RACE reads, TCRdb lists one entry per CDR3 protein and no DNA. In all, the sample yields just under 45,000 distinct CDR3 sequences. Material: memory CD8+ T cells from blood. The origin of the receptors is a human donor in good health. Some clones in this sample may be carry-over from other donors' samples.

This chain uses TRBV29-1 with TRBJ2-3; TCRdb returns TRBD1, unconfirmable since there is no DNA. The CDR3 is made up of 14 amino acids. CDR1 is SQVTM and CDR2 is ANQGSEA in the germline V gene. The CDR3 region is CSVGQWESTDTQYF.

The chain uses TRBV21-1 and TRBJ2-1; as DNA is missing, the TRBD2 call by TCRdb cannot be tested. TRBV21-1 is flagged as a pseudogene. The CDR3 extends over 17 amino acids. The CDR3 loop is CASSDRDSQPSYNEQFF.

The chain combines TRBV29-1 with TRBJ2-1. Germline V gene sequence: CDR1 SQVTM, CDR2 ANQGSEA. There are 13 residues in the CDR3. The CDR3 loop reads CSVVTQTSDEQFF.

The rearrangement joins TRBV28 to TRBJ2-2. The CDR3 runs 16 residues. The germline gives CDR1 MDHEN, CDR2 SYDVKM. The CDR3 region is CASSHVSQSFTGELFF.

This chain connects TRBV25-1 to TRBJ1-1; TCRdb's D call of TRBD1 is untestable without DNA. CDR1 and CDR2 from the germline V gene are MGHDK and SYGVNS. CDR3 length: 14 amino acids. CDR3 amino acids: CASSEFGQGAEAFF.

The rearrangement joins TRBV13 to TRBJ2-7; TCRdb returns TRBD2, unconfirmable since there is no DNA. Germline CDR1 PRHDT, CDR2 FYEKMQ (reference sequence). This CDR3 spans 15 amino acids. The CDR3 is CASSQTGLAGNEQYF.

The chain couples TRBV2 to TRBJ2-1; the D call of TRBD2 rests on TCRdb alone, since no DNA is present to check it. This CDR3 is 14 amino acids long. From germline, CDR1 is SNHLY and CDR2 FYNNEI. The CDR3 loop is CASNGLAAYNEQFF.

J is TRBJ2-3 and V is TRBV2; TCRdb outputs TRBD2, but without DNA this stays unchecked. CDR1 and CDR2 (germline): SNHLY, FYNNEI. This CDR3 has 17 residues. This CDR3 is CASINTYGTRRTDTQYF. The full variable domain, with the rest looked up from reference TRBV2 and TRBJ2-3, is EPEVTQTPSHQVTQMGQEVILRCVPISNHLYFYWYRQILGQKVEFLVSFYNNEISEKSEIFDDQFSVERPDGSNFTLKIRSTKLEDSAMYFCASINTYGTRRTDTQYFGPGTRLTVL.

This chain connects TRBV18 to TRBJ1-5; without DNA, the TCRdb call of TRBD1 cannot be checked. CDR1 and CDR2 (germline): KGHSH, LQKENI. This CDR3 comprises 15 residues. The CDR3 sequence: CASSPPSGEGQPQHF.

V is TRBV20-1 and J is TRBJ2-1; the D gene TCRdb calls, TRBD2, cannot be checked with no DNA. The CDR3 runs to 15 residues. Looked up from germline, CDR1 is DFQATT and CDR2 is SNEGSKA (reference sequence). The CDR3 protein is CSASSGVSSYNEQFF.